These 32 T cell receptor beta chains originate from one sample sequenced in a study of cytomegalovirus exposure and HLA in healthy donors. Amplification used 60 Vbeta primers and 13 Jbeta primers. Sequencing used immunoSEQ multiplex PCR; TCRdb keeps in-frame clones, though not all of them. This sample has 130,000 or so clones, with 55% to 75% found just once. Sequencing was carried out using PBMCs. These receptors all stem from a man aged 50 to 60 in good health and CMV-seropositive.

The DNA of the CDR3 is TGCGCCAGCAGCCAGACCACAGGGCCCGCCCGATATTCACCCCTCCACTTT. Translating gives CASSQTTGPARYSPLHF. The chain couples TRBV4-1 to TRBJ1-6; D is possibly TRBD1 (6 bases). The germline gives CDR1 MGHRA, CDR2 YSYEKL. Trimming pared 3 bases from V and 8 bases from J, leaving 20 bases between. This CDR3 region has 17 residues.

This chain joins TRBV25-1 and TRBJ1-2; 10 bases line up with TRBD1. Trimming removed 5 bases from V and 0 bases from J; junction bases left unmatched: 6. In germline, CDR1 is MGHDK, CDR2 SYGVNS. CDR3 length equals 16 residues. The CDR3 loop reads CASSRTGGLANYGYTF. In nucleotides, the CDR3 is TGTGCCAGCAGTAGGACAGGGGGGCTGGCTAACTATGGCTACACCTTC.

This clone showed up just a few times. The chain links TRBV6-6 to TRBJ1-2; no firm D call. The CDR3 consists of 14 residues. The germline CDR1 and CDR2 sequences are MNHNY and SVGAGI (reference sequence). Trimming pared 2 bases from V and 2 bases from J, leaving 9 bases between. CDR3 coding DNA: TGTGCCAGCAGTTACAAGGGAGCGAACTATGGCTACACCTTC. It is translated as CASSYKGANYGYTF.

The CDR3 reads CASSEAGTASNYGYTF. CDR3 nucleotides: TGTGCCAGCAGTGAAGCCGGGACAGCCTCTAACTATGGCTACACCTTC. The chain uses TRBV6-1 and TRBJ1-2, with 7 bases identical to TRBD1. The germline V gene has CDR1 MNHNS and CDR2 SASEGT. V lost 0 bases to trimming and J lost 0 bases; unmatched junction nucleotides: 4. CDR3 length: 16 residues.

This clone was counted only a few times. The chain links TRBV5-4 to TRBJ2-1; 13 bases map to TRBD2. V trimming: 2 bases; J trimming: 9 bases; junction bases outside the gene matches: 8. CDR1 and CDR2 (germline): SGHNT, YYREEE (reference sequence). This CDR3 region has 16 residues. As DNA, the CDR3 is TGTGCCAGCAGCTTCAAGACTAGCGGGAGGTCCTTTGAGCAGTTCTTC. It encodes CASSFKTSGRSFEQFF.

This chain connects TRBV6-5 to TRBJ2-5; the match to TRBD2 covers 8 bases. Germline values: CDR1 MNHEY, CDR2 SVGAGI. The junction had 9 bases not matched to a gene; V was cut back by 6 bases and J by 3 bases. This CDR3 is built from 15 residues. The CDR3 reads CASSPRRGGKETQYF. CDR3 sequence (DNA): TGTGCCAGCAGCCCAAGGCGCGGGGGGAAAGAGACCCAGTACTTC.

CDR3 sequence (DNA): TGCGCCAGCAGCTTGGGGCTTGCAGGAGGGACGGAGCAGTACTTC. Protein: CASSLGLAGGTEQYF. The rearrangement joins TRBV5-1 to TRBJ2-7; the D gene is possibly TRBD2 (6 bases). Germline V lookup: CDR1 SGHRS, CDR2 YFSETQ. The V and J ends lost 0 bases and 7 bases respectively, with 17 bases between them. The CDR3 length is 15 residues.

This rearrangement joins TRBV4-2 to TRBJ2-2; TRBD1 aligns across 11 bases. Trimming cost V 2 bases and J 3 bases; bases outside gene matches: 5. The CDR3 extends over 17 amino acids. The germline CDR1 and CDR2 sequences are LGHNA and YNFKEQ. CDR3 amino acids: CASSQTPGQGDTGELFF. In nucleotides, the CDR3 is TGTGCCAGCAGCCAAACCCCGGGACAGGGGGACACCGGGGAGCTGTTTTTT.

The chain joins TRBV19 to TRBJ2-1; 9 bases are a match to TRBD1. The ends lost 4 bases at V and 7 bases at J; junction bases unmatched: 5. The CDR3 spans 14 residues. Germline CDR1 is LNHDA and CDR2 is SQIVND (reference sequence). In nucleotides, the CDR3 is TGTGCCAGTAGTAACGGACAGGGGATTAATGAGCAGTTCTTC. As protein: CASSNGQGINEQFF.

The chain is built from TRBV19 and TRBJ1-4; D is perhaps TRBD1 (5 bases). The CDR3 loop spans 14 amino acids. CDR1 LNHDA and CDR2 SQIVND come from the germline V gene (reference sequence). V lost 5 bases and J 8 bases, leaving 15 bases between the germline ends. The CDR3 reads CASSQAGEVEKLFF. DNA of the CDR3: TGTGCCAGTAGTCAAGCGGGGGAGGTCGAAAAACTGTTTTTT.

CDR3 sequence: CASSLLGTGVSDEQYF. The CDR3 nucleotides read TGTGCCAGCAGTTTATTGGGGACAGGGGTATCCGACGAGCAGTACTTC. The chain combines TRBV27 with TRBJ2-5; TRBD1 matches at 10 bases. TRBJ2-7 matches the DNA end more closely, so the J call is doubtful. The length of the CDR3 is 16 residues. Looked up from germline, CDR1 is MNHEY and CDR2 is SMNVEV (reference sequence).

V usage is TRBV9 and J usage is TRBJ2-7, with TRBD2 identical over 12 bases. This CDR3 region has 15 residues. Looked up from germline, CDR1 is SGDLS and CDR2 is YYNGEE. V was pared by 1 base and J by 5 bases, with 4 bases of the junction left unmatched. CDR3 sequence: CASSVLAGGRDEQYF. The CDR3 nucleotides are TGTGCCAGCAGCGTACTAGCGGGAGGGCGCGACGAGCAGTACTTC.

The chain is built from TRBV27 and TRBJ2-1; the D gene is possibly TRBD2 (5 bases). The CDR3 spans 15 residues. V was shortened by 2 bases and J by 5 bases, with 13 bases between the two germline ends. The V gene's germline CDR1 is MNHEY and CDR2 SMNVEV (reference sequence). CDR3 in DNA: TGTGCCAGCAGTTTAAAGTGGCAGACTAACAATGAGCAGTTCTTC. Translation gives CASSLKWQTNNEQFF.

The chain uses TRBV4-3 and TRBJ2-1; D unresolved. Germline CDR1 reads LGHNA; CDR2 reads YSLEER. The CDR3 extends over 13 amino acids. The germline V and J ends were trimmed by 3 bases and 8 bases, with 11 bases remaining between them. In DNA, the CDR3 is TGCGCCAGCAGCCACCAGACACTCCATGAGCAGTTCTTC. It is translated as CASSHQTLHEQFF.

As DNA, the CDR3 is TGTGCCAGCAGCTTAAAGTTCTCGACAGGGCAGGAAAAACTGTTTTTT. Translated, it gives CASSLKFSTGQEKLFF. The chain links TRBV7-9 to TRBJ1-4; TRBD1 aligns across 7 bases. Germline-derived CDR1 and CDR2 are SEHNR and FQNEAQ (reference sequence). This CDR3 region has 16 residues. V lost 2 bases to trimming and J lost 8 bases; unmatched junction nucleotides: 11. Together with reference TRBV7-9 and TRBJ1-4, the CDR3 gives the full variable domain: DTGVSQNPRHKITKRGQNVTFRCDPISEHNRLYWYRQTLGQGPEFLTYFQNEAQLEKSRLLSDRFSAERPKGSFSTLEIQRTEQGDSAMYLCASSLKFSTGQEKLFFGSGTQLSVL.

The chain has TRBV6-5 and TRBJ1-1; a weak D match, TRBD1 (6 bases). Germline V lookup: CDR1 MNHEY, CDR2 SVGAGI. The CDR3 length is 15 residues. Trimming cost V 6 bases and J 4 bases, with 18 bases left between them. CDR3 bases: TGTGCCAGCAGAATAACAGGGATAATTGGCACTGAAGCTTTCTTT. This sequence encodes CASRITGIIGTEAFF.

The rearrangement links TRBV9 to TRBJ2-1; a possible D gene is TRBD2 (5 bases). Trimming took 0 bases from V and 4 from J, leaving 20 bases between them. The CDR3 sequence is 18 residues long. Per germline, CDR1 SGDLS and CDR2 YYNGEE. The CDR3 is CASSVGPVYGSGYNEQFF. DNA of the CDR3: TGTGCCAGCAGCGTAGGGCCCGTGTACGGGTCGGGGTACAATGAGCAGTTCTTC.

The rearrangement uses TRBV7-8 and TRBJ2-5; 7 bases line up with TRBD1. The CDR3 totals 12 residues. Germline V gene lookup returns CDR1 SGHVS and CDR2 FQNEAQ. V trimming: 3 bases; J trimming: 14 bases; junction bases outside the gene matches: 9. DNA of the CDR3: TGTGCCAGCAGCTTTTCCGGGACAGAGCGTTACTTC. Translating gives CASSFSGTERYF. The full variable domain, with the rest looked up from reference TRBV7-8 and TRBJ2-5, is GAGVSQSPRYKVAKRGQDVALRCDPISGHVSLFWYQQALGQGPEFLTYFQNEAQLDKSGLPSDRFFAERPEGSVSTLKIQRTQQEDSAVYLCASSFSGTERYFGPGTRLLVL.

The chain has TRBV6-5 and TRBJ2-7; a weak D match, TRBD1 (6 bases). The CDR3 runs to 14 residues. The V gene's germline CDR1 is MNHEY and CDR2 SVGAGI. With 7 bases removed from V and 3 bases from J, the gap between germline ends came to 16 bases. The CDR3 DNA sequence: TGTGCCAGCACCACCCGGGACACCAACTACGAGCAGTACTTC. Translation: CASTTRDTNYEQYF.

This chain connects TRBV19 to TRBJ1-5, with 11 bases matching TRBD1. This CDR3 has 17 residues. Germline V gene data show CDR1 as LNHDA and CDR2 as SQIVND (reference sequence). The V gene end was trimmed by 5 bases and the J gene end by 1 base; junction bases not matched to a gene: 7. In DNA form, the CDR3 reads TGTGCCAGTAGTGTCGGACAGGGGGCTCCGAGCAATCAGCCCCAGCATTTT. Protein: CASSVGQGAPSNQPQHF.

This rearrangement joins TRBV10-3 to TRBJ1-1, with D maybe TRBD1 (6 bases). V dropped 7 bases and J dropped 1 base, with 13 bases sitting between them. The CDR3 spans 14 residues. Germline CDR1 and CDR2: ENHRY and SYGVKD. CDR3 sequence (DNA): TGTGCCATCAACGAGGGGGTCTCGAACACTGAAGCTTTCTTT. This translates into CAINEGVSNTEAFF.

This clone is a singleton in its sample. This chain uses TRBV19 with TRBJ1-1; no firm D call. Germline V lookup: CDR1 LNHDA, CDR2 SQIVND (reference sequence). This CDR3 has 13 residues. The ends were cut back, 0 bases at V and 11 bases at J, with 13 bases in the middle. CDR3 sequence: CASSIDREGKAFF. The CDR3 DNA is TGTGCCAGTAGTATAGATCGGGAGGGTAAGGCTTTCTTT. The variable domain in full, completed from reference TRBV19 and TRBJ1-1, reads DGGITQSPKYLFRKEGQNVTLSCEQNLNHDAMYWYRQDPGQGLRLIYYSQIVNDFQKGDIAEGYSVSREKKESFPLTVTSAQKNPTAFYLCASSIDREGKAFFGQGTRLTVV.

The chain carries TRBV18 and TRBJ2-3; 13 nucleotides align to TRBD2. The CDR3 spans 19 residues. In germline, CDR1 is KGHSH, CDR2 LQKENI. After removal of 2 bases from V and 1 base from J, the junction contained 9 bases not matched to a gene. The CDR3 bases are TGTGCCAGCTCACCAGGACTAGCGGGAGCCCTCATTGGCACAGATACGCAGTATTTT. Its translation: CASSPGLAGALIGTDTQYF.

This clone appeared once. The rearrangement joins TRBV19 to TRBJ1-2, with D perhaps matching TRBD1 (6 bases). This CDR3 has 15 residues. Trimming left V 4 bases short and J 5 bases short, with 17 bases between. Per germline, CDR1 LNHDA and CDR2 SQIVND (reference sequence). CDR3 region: CASSKTGDPSYGYTF. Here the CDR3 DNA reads TGTGCCAGTAGTAAGACAGGTGACCCCTCTTATGGCTACACCTTC.

The CDR3 DNA follows: TGCGCCAGCAGTGGACCCGCCGGAGGACAGGGTTCGGGGGAGCAGTTCTTC. Translated: CASSGPAGGQGSGEQFF. The chain uses TRBV10-1 and TRBJ2-1, with 8 bases identical to TRBD1. V lost 4 bases and J lost 10; bases outside the gene matches: 18. This CDR3 has 17 residues. CDR1 and CDR2 from the germline V gene are WNHNN and SYGVQD (reference sequence).

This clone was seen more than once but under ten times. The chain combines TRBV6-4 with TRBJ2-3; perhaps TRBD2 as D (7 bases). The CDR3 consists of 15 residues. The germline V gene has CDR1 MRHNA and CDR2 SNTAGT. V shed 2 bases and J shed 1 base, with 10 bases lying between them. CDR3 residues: CASSDEGGGTDTQYF. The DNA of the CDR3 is TGTGCCAGCAGTGACGAAGGGGGGGGCACAGATACGCAGTATTTT.

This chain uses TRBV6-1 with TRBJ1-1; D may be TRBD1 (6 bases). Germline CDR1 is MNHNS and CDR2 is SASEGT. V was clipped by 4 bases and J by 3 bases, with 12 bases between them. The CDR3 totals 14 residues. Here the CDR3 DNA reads TGTGCCAGCAGTGGGCAGGGGATGCACACTGAAGCTTTCTTT. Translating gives CASSGQGMHTEAFF.

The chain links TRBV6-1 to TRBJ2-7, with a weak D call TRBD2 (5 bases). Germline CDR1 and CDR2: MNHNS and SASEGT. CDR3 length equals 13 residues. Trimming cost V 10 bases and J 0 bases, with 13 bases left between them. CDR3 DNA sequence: TGTGCCACCCGGGGTAACCCCTCCTACGAGCAGTACTTC. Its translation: CATRGNPSYEQYF.

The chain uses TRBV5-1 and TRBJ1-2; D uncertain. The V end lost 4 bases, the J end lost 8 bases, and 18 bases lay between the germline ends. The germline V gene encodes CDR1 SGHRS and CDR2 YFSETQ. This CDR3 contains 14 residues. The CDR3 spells CASSPTERAKGYTF. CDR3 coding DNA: TGCGCCAGCAGCCCTACAGAGAGGGCTAAGGGCTACACCTTC.

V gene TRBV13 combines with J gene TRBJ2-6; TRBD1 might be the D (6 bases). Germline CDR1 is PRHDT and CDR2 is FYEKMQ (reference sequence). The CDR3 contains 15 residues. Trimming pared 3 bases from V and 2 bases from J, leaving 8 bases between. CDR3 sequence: CASSFRQAGANVLTF. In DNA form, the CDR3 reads TGTGCCAGCAGCTTTCGACAGGCTGGGGCCAACGTCCTGACTTTC. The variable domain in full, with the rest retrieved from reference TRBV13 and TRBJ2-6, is AAGVIQSPRHLIKEKRETATLKCYPIPRHDTVYWYQQGPGQDPQFLISFYEKMQSDKGSIPDRFSAQQFSDYHSELNMSSLELGDSALYFCASSFRQAGANVLTFGAGSRLTVL.

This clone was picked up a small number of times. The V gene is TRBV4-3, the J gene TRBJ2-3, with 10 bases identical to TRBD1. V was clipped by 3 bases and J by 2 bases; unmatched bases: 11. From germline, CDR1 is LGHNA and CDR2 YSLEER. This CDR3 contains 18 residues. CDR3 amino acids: CASSHAPGQGSLTDTQYF. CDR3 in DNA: TGCGCCAGCAGCCATGCTCCGGGACAGGGGTCCCTCACAGATACGCAGTATTTT.

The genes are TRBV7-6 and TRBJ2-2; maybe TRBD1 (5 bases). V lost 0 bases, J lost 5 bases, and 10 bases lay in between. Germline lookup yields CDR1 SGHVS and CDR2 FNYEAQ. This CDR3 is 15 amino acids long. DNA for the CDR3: TGTGCCAGCAGCTTAGCTGGGCAGGGTACCGGGGAGCTGTTTTTT. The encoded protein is CASSLAGQGTGELFF.